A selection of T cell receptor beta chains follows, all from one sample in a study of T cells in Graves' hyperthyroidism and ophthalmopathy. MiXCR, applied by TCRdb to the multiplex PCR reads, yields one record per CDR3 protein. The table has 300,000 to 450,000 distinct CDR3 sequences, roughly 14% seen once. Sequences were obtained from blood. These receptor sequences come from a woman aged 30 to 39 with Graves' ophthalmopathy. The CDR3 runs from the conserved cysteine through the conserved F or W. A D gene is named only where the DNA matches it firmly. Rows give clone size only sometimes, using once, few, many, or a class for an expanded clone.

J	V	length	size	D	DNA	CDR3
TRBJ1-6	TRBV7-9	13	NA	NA	TGTGCCAGCAGCTTAGAGGGGTACTCACCCCTCCACTTT	CASSLEGYSPLHF
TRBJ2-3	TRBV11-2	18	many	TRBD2	TGTGCCAGCAGCTTAGAGCTAGCGGGGGGGCCTGGCGCAGATACGCAGTATTTT	CASSLELAGGPGADTQYF
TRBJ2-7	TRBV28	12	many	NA	TGTGCCAGCAGTTTGGAGGGGTTCGAGCAGTACTTC	CASSLEGFEQYF
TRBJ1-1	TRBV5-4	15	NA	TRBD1	TGTGCCAGCAGCTCCGGGACAGGAGGTATCACTGAAGCTTTCTTT	CASSSGTGGITEAFF
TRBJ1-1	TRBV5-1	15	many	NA	TGCGCCAGCAGCTTGGTGGGAGGCGGACGGACTGAAGCTTTCTTT	CASSLVGGGRTEAFF
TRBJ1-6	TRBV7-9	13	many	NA	TGTGCCAGCAGCCCCACCAGTTCACCGCCCCTCCACTTT	CASSPTSSPPLHF
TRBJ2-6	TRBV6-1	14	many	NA	TGTGCCACCTATCAGCGCTCTGGGGCCAACGTCCTGACTTTC	CATYQRSGANVLTF
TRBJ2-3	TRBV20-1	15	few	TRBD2	TGCAGTGCTATAGTTGGGGGGGTCGGGGCAGGTACGCAGTATTTT	CSAIVGGVGAGTQYF
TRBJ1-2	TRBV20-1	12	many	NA	TGCAGTGCTAGATTCGAGGGCGCGGGCTACACCTTC	CSARFEGAGYTF
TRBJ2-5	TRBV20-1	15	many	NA	TGCAGTGCTAGAGATCTTCTAGCTCGCCAAGAGACCCAGTACTTC	CSARDLLARQETQYF
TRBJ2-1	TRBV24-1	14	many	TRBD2	TGTGCCACCAGTAATAGCGGGGCGTACAATGAGCAGTTCTTC	CATSNSGAYNEQFF
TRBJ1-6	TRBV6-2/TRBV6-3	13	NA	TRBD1	TGTGCCAGCAGAACAGGGGACGGCTCACCCCTCCACTTT	CASRTGDGSPLHF
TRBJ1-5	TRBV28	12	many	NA	TGTGCCAGCAGCTCAACCGTGGGCAATCCGCATTTT	CASSSTVGNPHF
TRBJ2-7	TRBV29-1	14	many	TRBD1	TGCAGCGTCGCACCGGGACAGACTTCTTCGGAGCAGTACTTC	CSVAPGQTSSEQYF
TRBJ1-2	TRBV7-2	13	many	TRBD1	TGTGCCAGCAGCATAGACAGGGGCTATGGCTACACCTTC	CASSIDRGYGYTF
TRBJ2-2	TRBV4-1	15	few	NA	TGCGCCAGCAGCCAAGATATGGCGGACACCGGGGAGCTGTTTTTT	CASSQDMADTGELFF
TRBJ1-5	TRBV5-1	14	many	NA	TGCGCCAGCAGCCTGACAGAGGGTGATCAGCCCCAGCATTTT	CASSLTEGDQPQHF
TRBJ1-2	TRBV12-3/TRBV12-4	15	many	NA	TGTGCCAGCAGTCCAGGGGACACCCCTAACTATGGCTACACCTTC	CASSPGDTPNYGYTF
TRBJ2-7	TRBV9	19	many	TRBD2	TGTGCCAGCAGCTTGATCAACCACCTTCGACTAGCGGGGGGGCAAGAGCAGTACTTC	CASSLINHLRLAGGQEQYF
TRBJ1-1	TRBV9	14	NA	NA	TGTGCCAGCAGCGGGCATACCATGAACACTGAAGCTTTCTTT	CASSGHTMNTEAFF
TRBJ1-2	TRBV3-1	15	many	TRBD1	TGTGCCAGCAGCCCCGGGACAGGGGAGATCTATGGCTACACCTTC	CASSPGTGEIYGYTF
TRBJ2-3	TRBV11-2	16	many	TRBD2	TGTGCCAGCAGCTTAGGGCTAGCGGGGTGGCTGGATACGCAGTATTTT	CASSLGLAGWLDTQYF
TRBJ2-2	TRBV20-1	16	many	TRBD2	TGCAGTGCTAGAGAGGCAGCGGGGGGGCAAACCGGGGAGCTGTTTTTT	CSAREAAGGQTGELFF
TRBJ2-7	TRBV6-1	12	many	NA	TGTGCCAGCAGTGTTGGGGGCTACGAGCAGTACTTC	CASSVGGYEQYF
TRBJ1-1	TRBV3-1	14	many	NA	TGTGCCAGCAGCCCCGGGGGGCGGGCTTTGGGGGCTTTCTTT	CASSPGGRALGAFF
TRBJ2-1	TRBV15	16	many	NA	TGTGCCACCAGCAGAGATGGTGGGGCTGTTTGGAATGAGCAGTTCTTC	CATSRDGGAVWNEQFF
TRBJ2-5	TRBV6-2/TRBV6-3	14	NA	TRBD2	TGTGCCAGCAGTGGACGGACTAGGGCCGAGACCCAGTACTTC	CASSGRTRAETQYF
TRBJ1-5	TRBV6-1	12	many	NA	TGTGCCAGCGGCGGTAGCAATCAGCCCCAGCATTTT	CASGGSNQPQHF
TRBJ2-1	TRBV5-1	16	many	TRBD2	TGCGCCAGCAGCTTATTAGCGGGGCCATCCTACAATGAGCAGTTCTTC	CASSLLAGPSYNEQFF
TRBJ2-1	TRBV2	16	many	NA	TGTGCCAGCACAAAGACGGGACCAAGCTACTACAATGAGCAGTTCTTC	CASTKTGPSYYNEQFF
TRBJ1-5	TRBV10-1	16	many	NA	TGCGCCACTTACCGGGTCCCAGAAACCAGCAATCAGCCCCAGCATTTT	CATYRVPETSNQPQHF
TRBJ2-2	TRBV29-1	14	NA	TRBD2	TGCAGCGCTGTAGCGGGGAGGCAAGTCGGGGAGCTGTTTTTT	CSAVAGRQVGELFF